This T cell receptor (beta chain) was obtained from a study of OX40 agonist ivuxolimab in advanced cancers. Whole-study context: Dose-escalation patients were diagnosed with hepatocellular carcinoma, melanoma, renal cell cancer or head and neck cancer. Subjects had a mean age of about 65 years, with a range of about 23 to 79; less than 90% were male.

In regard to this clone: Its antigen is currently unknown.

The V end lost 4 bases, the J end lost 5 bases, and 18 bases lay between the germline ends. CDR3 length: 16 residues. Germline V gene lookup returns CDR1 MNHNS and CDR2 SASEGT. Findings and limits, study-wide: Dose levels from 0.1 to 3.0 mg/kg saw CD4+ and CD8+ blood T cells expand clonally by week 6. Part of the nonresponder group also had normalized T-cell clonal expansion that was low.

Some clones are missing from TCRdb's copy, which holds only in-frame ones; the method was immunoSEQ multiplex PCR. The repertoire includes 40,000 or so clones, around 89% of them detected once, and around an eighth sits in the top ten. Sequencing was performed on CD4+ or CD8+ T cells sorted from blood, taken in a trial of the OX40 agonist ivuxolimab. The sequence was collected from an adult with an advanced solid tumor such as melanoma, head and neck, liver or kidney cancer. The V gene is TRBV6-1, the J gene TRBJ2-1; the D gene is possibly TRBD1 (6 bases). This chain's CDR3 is CASSGRKGETNNEQFF. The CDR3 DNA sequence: TGTGCCAGCAGTGGCCGAAAGGGGGAGACCAACAATGAGCAGTTCTTC.